The rows below give T cell receptor beta chains drawn from one sample of a study of T cell clones after liver transplantation. Measured with immunoSEQ multiplex PCR; TCRdb has only the in-frame clones, and not every one. Counted here are 70,000 to 80,000 clones, 90% occurring once; the ten biggest clones make up less than 3%. This specimen was CD4+ T cells from blood, taken before liver transplant. The receptor source for this set is a human donor who received a liver transplant. The CDR3 runs from the conserved cysteine through the conserved F or W. Fields, in order: J gene, D gene, clone size, V gene, CDR3 DNA, CDR3 protein. A D gene is named only where the DNA matches it firmly. Rows give clone size only sometimes, using once, few, many, or a class for an expanded clone.

>TRBJ2-1|-|-|TRBV19
TGTGCCAGTAGTCTCGTTGGGACCTCCTACAATGAGCAGTTCTTC
CASSLVGTSYNEQFF
>TRBJ1-2|-|-|TRBV2
TGTGCCAGCACTAGGACCACTAACTATGGCTACACCTTC
CASTRTTNYGYTF
>TRBJ2-2|TRBD1|-|TRBV25-1
TGTGCCAGCAGTCCCGGGACAGTGAACACCGGGGAGCTGTTTTTT
CASSPGTVNTGELFF
>TRBJ2-3|-|-|TRBV7-2
TGTGCCAGCAGCTCCGTGGGGCGGTCCACAGATACGCAGTATTTT
CASSSVGRSTDTQYF
>TRBJ1-1|TRBD1|-|TRBV30
TGTGCCTGGAGTGTACGGGGGACAGCAAACACTGAAGCTTTCTTT
CAWSVRGTANTEAFF
>TRBJ2-3|-|few|TRBV5-1
TGCGCCAGCAGCCTAAGAGGGGGACCCCTCACAGATACGCAGTATTTT
CASSLRGGPLTDTQYF
>TRBJ2-2|-|-|TRBV5-1
TGCGCCAGCAGCTTGGAGGACCCTACCGGGGAGCTGTTTTTT
CASSLEDPTGELFF
>TRBJ1-4|TRBD1|few|TRBV7-9
TGTGCCAGCGCGGAGGGGGCGACAACTAATGAAAAACTGTTTTTT
CASAEGATTNEKLFF
>TRBJ2-1|-|once|TRBV6-1
TGTGCCAGTAGGCTAGTGGGGTACAATGAGCAGTTCTTC
CASRLVGYNEQFF
>TRBJ2-3|TRBD2|-|TRBV9
TGTGCCAGCAGCGAAATGCTAGCGGGAAAAAGCACAGATACGCAGTATTTT
CASSEMLAGKSTDTQYF
>TRBJ2-1|TRBD2|-|TRBV5-1
TGCGCCAGCAGCTTGGCCAATAGCGGGAGTGGTGAGCAGTTCTTC
CASSLANSGSGEQFF
>TRBJ1-2|TRBD1|-|TRBV11-2
TGTGCCAGCAGCTCTCCGGGACAGGGGGCTTGGGGCTACACCTTC
CASSSPGQGAWGYTF
>TRBJ2-2|-|-|TRBV6-5
TGTGCCAGCAGCCTTCGACGGGTAGGCACCGGGGAGCTGTTTTTT
CASSLRRVGTGELFF
>TRBJ2-5|-|-|TRBV5-5
TGTGCCAGCAACCAAGGCAGCATGGGGGAGACCCAGTACTTC
CASNQGSMGETQYF
>TRBJ2-1|-|-|TRBV9
TGTGCCAGCAGCCCTGTTGGGTGGAGTGCCTACAATGAGCAGTTCTTC
CASSPVGWSAYNEQFF
>TRBJ2-7|TRBD2|-|TRBV28
TGTGCCAGCAGGCCGTTACTAGCGGGAGTATACTACGAGCAGTACTTC
CASRPLLAGVYYEQYF
>TRBJ1-4|TRBD1|few|TRBV5-6
TGTGCCAGCAGCTTGACGGGGACAGGGCTTTTAAGTAATGAAAAACTGTTTTTT
CASSLTGTGLLSNEKLFF
>TRBJ2-2|-|-|TRBV7-2
TGTGCCAGCAGCCGGTCCGCGGGGGAGCTGTTTTTT
CASSRSAGELFF
>TRBJ1-5|-|-|TRBV21-1
TGTGCCAGCAGCAAAGGTGTGGCCGGTTTACCCTGCAATCAGCCCCAGCATTTT
CASSKGVAGLPCNQPQHF
>TRBJ2-5|-|-|TRBV4-2
TGTGCCAGCAGCCAAGAAGGGGATAAAGAGACCCAGTACTTC
CASSQEGDKETQYF
>TRBJ2-5|-|-|TRBV15
TGTGCCACCAGCAGGGCTAAGCGGTCGGAGACCCAGTACTTC
CATSRAKRSETQYF
>TRBJ2-3|-|-|TRBV2
TGTGCCAGCAGTGAAGCGGTCATGCCCCCAGGAGATACGCAGTATTTT
CASSEAVMPPGDTQYF
>TRBJ1-5|TRBD1|-|TRBV7-2
TGTGCCAGCAGTTTTGGACAGGGGGGAGGTCAGCCCCAGCATTTT
CASSFGQGGGQPQHF
>TRBJ2-5|-|few|TRBV7-2
TGTGCCAGCAGCTTAGTAGCCAGGGGAGGAGAGACCCAGTACTTC
CASSLVARGGETQYF
>TRBJ2-3|TRBD2|-|TRBV7-9
TGTGCCAGCAGCCCTAGCGGGAGTGAGGGAGATACGCAGTATTTT
CASSPSGSEGDTQYF
>TRBJ2-7|-|-|TRBV5-1
TGCGCCAGCAGCTTGGTTCCAAACGGGGTTCAGCAGTACTTC
CASSLVPNGVQQYF
>TRBJ2-3|TRBD2|once|TRBV9
TGTGCCAGCAGCGTTTATCCGGGACTAGCGGGATTCACAGATACGCAGTATTTT
CASSVYPGLAGFTDTQYF
>TRBJ2-5|TRBD1|-|TRBV14
TGTGCCAGCAGTGAACGGACAGGTTTGCAAGAGACCCAGTACTTC
CASSERTGLQETQYF
>TRBJ2-3|-|-|TRBV19
TGTGCCAGTAGATCGGCCCGCAGGGGAGACACAGATACGCAGTATTTT
CASRSARRGDTDTQYF
>TRBJ1-2|TRBD1|once|TRBV7-8
TGTGCCAGCAGCCTTGGACAGGGGCTTGTCTATGGCTACACCTTC
CASSLGQGLVYGYTF
>TRBJ2-1|-|-|TRBV7-3
TGTGCCAGCAGCTTAAATCGGGACGGAAGCATCAATGAGCAGTTCTTC
CASSLNRDGSINEQFF
>TRBJ2-6|-|-|TRBV5-1
TGCGCCAGCAGCGCGGGTCTGAACTCTGGGGCCAACGTCCTGACTTTC
CASSAGLNSGANVLTF
>TRBJ2-1|TRBD2|-|TRBV28
TGTGCCAGCAGTTTACGCGGGAGTACAAATGAGCAGTTCTTC
CASSLRGSTNEQFF
>TRBJ2-3|TRBD1|-|TRBV5-1
TGCGCCAGCAGCTTGGGCGGGACAGGGGTAATGTCCACAGATACGCAGTATTTT
CASSLGGTGVMSTDTQYF
>TRBJ2-5|-|-|TRBV19
TGTGCCAGTAGTCCGGGGATCCCACAAGAGACCCAGTACTTC
CASSPGIPQETQYF
>TRBJ2-1|TRBD1|once|TRBV28
TGTGCCAGCAGTTTACTGGGACAGGGGACCCACAATGAGCAGTTCTTC
CASSLLGQGTHNEQFF
>TRBJ2-7|-|-|TRBV5-1
TGCGCCAGCAGCTTGGAGGGGACTCGGGGGCTCTACGAGCAGTACTTC
CASSLEGTRGLYEQYF
>TRBJ1-4|TRBD1|-|TRBV15
TGTGCCACCAGCAGAAGGACAGGGGGGAATGAAAAACTGTTTTTT
CATSRRTGGNEKLFF
>TRBJ1-2|TRBD1|few|TRBV9
TGTGCCAGCAGCGTACGGGACAGCTCAAACTATGGCTACACCTTC
CASSVRDSSNYGYTF
>TRBJ2-2|-|-|TRBV5-4
TGTGCCAGCAGCTCGGAAGTCGCGAACACCGGGGAGCTGTTTTTT
CASSSEVANTGELFF
>TRBJ1-2|TRBD1|-|TRBV18
TGTGCCAGCTCACCAGGGACAGGCTCGGACTATGGCTACACCTTC
CASSPGTGSDYGYTF
>TRBJ2-7|TRBD2|-|TRBV19
TGTGCCAGTAGTACGGGACTACCACCTTACGAGCAGTACTTC
CASSTGLPPYEQYF
>TRBJ1-5|TRBD1|-|TRBV10-2
TGCGCCAGCACCCAGAGACAGGGAGGTCAGCCCCAGCATTTT
CASTQRQGGQPQHF
>TRBJ2-7|-|-|TRBV5-6
TGTGCCAGCAGCCCCCGGACGGGTCGGGGATACGAGCAGTACTTC
CASSPRTGRGYEQYF
>TRBJ2-6|-|-|TRBV4-1
TGCGCCAGCAGCCAAGATATCATTTTAGGTAGCTCTGGGGCCAACGTCCTGACTTTC
CASSQDIILGSSGANVLTF
>TRBJ2-2|-|-|TRBV11-3
TGTGCCAGCAGCTTGAACAGGGTAGAGACCGGGGAGCTGTTTTTT
CASSLNRVETGELFF
>TRBJ2-1|TRBD1|-|TRBV29-1
TGCAGCGTCCCTCCACGGGGACAGGCCGCAGGGAATGAGCAGTTCTTC
CSVPPRGQAAGNEQFF
>TRBJ1-2|TRBD1|-|TRBV28
TGTGCCAGCAGTCCATGGGACAGGGAGATGGAAGGCTACACCTTC
CASSPWDREMEGYTF
>TRBJ1-2|TRBD1|-|TRBV19
TGTGCCAGTAGTCCAATTGGGACAGGGACCTATGGCTACACCTTC
CASSPIGTGTYGYTF
>TRBJ2-7|-|once|TRBV7-2
TGTGCCAGCAGCTCCGCTACACCCCCGTACGAGCAGTACTTC
CASSSATPPYEQYF
>TRBJ2-5|TRBD1|-|TRBV7-2
TGTGCCAGCAGCCCAGACAGGGTTCAAGAGACCCAGTACTTC
CASSPDRVQETQYF
>TRBJ2-3|TRBD2|-|TRBV11-3
TGTGCCAGCAAAGGTGGGACTAGCGGAAGCACAGATACGCAGTATTTT
CASKGGTSGSTDTQYF
>TRBJ2-2|TRBD2|-|TRBV5-1
TGCGCCAGCAGCTTGGCCCTAGCGGGTGGTACCGGGGAGCTGTTTTTT
CASSLALAGGTGELFF
>TRBJ1-1|-|-|TRBV5-1
TGCGCCAGCAGCTTGGAGGGCATCACTGAAGCTTTCTTT
CASSLEGITEAFF
>TRBJ1-4|-|-|TRBV7-2
TGTGCCAGCAGCTTATTAGGTGGGGGGATGAACGAAAAACTGTTTTTT
CASSLLGGGMNEKLFF
>TRBJ2-3|TRBD2|-|TRBV5-3
TGTGCCAGAAGCCTCTTGGGACTAGCGGGAATGAGCACAGATACGCAGTATTTT
CARSLLGLAGMSTDTQYF
>TRBJ2-7|TRBD2|-|TRBV19
TGTGCCAGTAGTCGACTAGCGGGTACGACTTACGAGCAGTACTTC
CASSRLAGTTYEQYF
>TRBJ2-5|TRBD2|-|TRBV5-1
TGCGCCAGCAGCTGGGGATGGGAAGCGGGAGAGAAGACCCAGTACTTC
CASSWGWEAGEKTQYF